The rows below give T cell receptor beta chains drawn from one sample of a study of cytomegalovirus exposure and HLA in healthy donors. Profiled with immunoSEQ multiplex PCR; TCRdb holds only in-frame clones, not every one. The data contain some 120,000 clones, over 70% of them seen just once; the ten biggest clones take up 2.9%. The sequenced sample was PBMCs. The source is a woman in her forties in good health and CMV-seropositive. The CDR3 runs from the conserved cysteine through the conserved F or W. Each record gives: D gene, clone size, V gene, J gene, CDR3 DNA, CDR3 protein. D genes are given only for firm matches. A clone size is listed for some rows: how often the clone was seen (once, few, many), or a class if it is expanded.

TRBD1	NA	TRBV4-3	TRBJ1-1	TGCGCCAGCAGCCAAGGGACAGGGCTGAACACTGAAGCTTTCTTT	CASSQGTGLNTEAFF
TRBD2	NA	TRBV7-9	TRBJ2-5	TGTGCCAGCAGCCTGCTAGCGGCCCAAGAGACCCAGTACTTC	CASSLLAAQETQYF
NA	NA	TRBV19	TRBJ2-3	TGTGCCAGTAGTCCAGGGCGCACAGATACGCAGTATTTT	CASSPGRTDTQYF
TRBD2	once	TRBV10-2	TRBJ2-7	TGCGCCAGCAGTGAGTTGGGGACTAGCGGGATCTACGAGCAGTACTTC	CASSELGTSGIYEQYF
NA	NA	TRBV6-1	TRBJ2-7	TGTGCTACCTCTTCGAGACAACTCTACGAGCAGTACTTC	CATSSRQLYEQYF
NA	NA	TRBV7-2	TRBJ1-3	TGTGCCAGCACTCTCAGGCGGGGTTCCTCTGGAAACACCATATATTTT	CASTLRRGSSGNTIYF
NA	NA	TRBV6-5	TRBJ1-1	TGTGCCAGCAGTTACGTCGGGGTCCAAACTGAAGCTTTCTTT	CASSYVGVQTEAFF
NA	NA	TRBV5-4	TRBJ1-4	TGTGCCAGCAGCTTGGATGAGGGCACCCAACTGTTTTTT	CASSLDEGTQLFF
NA	NA	TRBV9	TRBJ1-1	TGTGCCAGCAGCGTCTTACGTAGTACTGAAGCTTTCTTT	CASSVLRSTEAFF
NA	once	TRBV7-9	TRBJ1-5	TGTGCCAGCAGCCCCGTTATGGGAGAGCAGCCCCAGCATTTT	CASSPVMGEQPQHF
NA	few	TRBV5-6	TRBJ2-5	TGTGCCAGCAGCTTGTGGGGCCGGGCCCCTGGGCGGCACCAAGAGACCCAGTACTTC	CASSLWGRAPGRHQETQYF